This T cell receptor beta chain was profiled in a study of blood T cell repertoires in COVID-19. Across the study: The study drew acute and convalescent COVID-19 samples from the United States, Italy and Spain. T cells, B-cell-depleted T cells, or PBMCs provided the cDNA or gDNA that served as material.

Original data processing: Reference gene primers were amplified, and this amplification served to estimate nucleated cell counts. The assay was immunoSEQ multiplex PCR, and TCRdb's table has in-frame clones only and misses some. V, J and clone size derive from that table, while D and trimming were established from the DNA sequence. The sample includes approximately 70,000 clones, approximately 84% of them seen just once. There are 15 residues in the CDR3. The V and J ends lost 5 bases and 4 bases, in that order; junction bases with no gene match: 12. In germline, CDR1 is SQVTM, CDR2 ANQGSEA. The sample was peripheral blood. This clonotype was sampled from a woman in her sixties with acute or convalescent COVID-19. This chain uses TRBV29-1 with TRBJ1-1, with 8 bases lining up with TRBD1. The CDR3 spells CSVRNQGAGSTEAFF. The DNA for the CDR3 is TGCAGCGTTCGGAACCAGGGGGCAGGGAGCACTGAAGCTTTCTTT. Full variable domain (missing parts from reference TRBV29-1 and TRBJ1-1): SAVISQKPSRDICQRGTSLTIQCQVDSQVTMMFWYRQQPGQSLTLIATANQGSEATYESGFVIDKFPISRPNLTFSTLTVSNMSPEDSSIYLCSVRNQGAGSTEAFFGQGTRLTVV.